This entry describes one TCR beta chain. The antigen is undetermined. This sample was included in a study of CD8 T cells in Susac syndrome. General study findings and limits: Only a relatively small number of individuals were included in the TCR sequencing and HLA analysis.

Germline values: CDR1 DFQATT, CDR2 SNEGSKA (reference sequence). V lost 0 bases, J lost 6 bases, and 12 bases lay in between. The CDR3 extends over 13 amino acids. The healthy controls were matched to patients by age and sex. FACS enriched CD8+ TEMRA cells, while bulk CD8+ and CD4+ were negatively isolated. Random hexamers served to reverse transcribe roughly 0.45 to 1 ug RNA. MiXCR was run by TCRdb on the immunoSEQ multiplex PCR reads, yielding one entry per CDR3 protein. The sample records 160,000 or so distinct CDR3 sequences, roughly 94% being singletons. Sequencing was done on a sample of CD4+ T cells from PBMCs. The origin of this receptor is a human donor in good health. V is TRBV20-1 and J is TRBJ2-7, with D maybe TRBD2 (5 bases). The chain's CDR3 is CSAREVNEGEQYF. CDR3 DNA: TGCAGTGCTAGAGAGGTCAACGAGGGCGAGCAGTACTTC.